This entry features one T cell receptor beta chain sequence. Clones were read by immunoSEQ multiplex PCR, and TCRdb kept only the in-frame ones, dropping some. The sample has 150,000 or so clones, over 85% seen once. The CDR3 loop spans 15 amino acids. V was pared by 3 bases and J by 1 base, with 12 bases between. Germline CDR1 and CDR2: SGHDT and YYEEEE. The source of the sample is a study of control samples from healthy donors and cancer patients. The sequenced sample was blood. This TCR came from a man aged 18 to 29 in good health. V usage is TRBV5-6 and J usage is TRBJ2-3; unclear D gene. Written as DNA, the CDR3 is TGTGCCAGCAGCTACTACGACCGACGCACAGATACGCAGTATTTT. It encodes CASSYYDRRTDTQYF.